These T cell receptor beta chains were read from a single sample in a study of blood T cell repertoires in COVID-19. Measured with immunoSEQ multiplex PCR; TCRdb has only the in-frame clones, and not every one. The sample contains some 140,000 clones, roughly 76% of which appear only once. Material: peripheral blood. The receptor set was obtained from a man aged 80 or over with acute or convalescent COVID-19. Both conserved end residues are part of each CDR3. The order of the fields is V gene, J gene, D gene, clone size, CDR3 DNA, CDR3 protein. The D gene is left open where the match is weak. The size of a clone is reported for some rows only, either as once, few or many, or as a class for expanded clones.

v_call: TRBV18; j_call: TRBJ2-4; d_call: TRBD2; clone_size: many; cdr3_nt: TGTGCCAGCTCACCTCCTCTGGCGGGGGGCACGGATCAGTACTTC; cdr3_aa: CASSPPLAGGTDQYF
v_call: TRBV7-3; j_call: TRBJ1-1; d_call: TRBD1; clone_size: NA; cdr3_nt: TGTGCCAGCAGCCTGACAGGGTGGAACACTGAAGCTTTCTTT; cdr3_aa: CASSLTGWNTEAFF
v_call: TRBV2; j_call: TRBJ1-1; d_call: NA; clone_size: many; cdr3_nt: TGTGCCAGCAGTGGCGGGGCCTCGGGCACTGAAGCTTTCTTT; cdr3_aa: CASSGGASGTEAFF
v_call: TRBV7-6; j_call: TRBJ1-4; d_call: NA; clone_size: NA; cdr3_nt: TGTGCCAGCAGCTCCGCACCGTGGCGGGGGCCTAATGAAAAACTGTTTTTT; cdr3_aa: CASSSAPWRGPNEKLFF
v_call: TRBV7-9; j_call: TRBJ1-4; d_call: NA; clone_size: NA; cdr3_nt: TGTGCCAGCAGCCCTAACAGGGTCCGAGCAACTAATGAAAAACTGTTTTTT; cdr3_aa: CASSPNRVRATNEKLFF
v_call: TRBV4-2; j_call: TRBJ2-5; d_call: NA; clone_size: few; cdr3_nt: TGTGCCAGCAGCCAAGAGGCAGGGATAGTGGGTCAAGAGACCCAGTACTTC; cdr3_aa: CASSQEAGIVGQETQYF
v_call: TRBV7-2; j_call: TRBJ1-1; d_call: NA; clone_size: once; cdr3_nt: TGTGCCAGCAGCTTAGAGGGGGACACTGAAGCTTTCTTT; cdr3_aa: CASSLEGDTEAFF
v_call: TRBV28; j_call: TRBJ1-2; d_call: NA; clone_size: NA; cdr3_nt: TGTGCCAGCGGAGACTTCAACTATGGCTACACCTTC; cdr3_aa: CASGDFNYGYTF
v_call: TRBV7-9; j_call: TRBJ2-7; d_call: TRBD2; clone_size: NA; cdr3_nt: TGTGCCAGCAGCCACCGGGGGGATGGTCTTAGGCAGTACTTC; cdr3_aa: CASSHRGDGLRQYF
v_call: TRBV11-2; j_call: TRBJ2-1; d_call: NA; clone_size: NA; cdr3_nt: TGTGCCAGCAGCCCCAGGGGCGGGGGTAGCTCCTACAATGAGCAGTTCTTC; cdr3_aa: CASSPRGGGSSYNEQFF
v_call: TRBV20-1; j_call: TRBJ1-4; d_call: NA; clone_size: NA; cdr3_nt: TGCAGTGGGACAGATAATGAAAAACTGTTTTTT; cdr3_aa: CSGTDNEKLFF
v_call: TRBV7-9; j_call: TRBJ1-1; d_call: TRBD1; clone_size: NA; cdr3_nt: TGTGCCAGCAGCTTACTTCTCGGACAGGTCACTGAAGCTTTCTTT; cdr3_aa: CASSLLLGQVTEAFF
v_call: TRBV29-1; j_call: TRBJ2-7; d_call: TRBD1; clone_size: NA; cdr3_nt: TGCAGCGCCGTAATATCGGGACAGGGGATGTCCGAGCAGTACTTC; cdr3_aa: CSAVISGQGMSEQYF
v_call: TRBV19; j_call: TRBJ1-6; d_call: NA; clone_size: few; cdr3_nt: TGTGCCAGTGACGGGTATAATTCACCCCTCCACTTT; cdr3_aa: CASDGYNSPLHF
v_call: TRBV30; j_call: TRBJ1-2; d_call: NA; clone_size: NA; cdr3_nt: TGTGCCTGGACCACAGGGACCTATGGCTACACCTTC; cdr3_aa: CAWTTGTYGYTF
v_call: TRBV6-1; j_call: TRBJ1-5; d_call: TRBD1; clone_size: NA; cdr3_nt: TGTGCCAGCAGTGAAATTAGGGGGCGATGGGGAAGCCAGCATTTT; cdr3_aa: CASSEIRGRWGSQHF
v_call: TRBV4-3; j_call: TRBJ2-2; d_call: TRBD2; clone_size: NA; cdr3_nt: TGCGCCAGCAGCCCTGGACTAGCGGGGTCCACCGGGGAGCTGTTTTTT; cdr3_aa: CASSPGLAGSTGELFF
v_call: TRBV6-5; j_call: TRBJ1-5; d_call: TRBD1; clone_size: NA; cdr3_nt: TGTGCCAGCAGTCGACAGGGGATTAGCAATCAGCCCCAGCATTTT; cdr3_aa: CASSRQGISNQPQHF
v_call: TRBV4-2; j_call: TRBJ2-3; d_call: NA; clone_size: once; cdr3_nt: TGTGCCAGCAGGTCGTCGGATACGCAGTATTTT; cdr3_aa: CASRSSDTQYF
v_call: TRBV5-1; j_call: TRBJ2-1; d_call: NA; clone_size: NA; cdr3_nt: TGCGCCAGCAGCTTGGTAGGGGCTGGTGAGCAGTTCTTC; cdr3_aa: CASSLVGAGEQFF
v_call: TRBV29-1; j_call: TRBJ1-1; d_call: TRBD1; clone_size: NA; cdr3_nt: TGCAGCGTTAGACAGGGGGACACTGAAGCTTTCTTT; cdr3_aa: CSVRQGDTEAFF
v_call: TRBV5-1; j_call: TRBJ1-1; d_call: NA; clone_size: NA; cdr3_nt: TGCGCCAGCAGCCTGGAGGGCAGGGCCACTGAAGCTTTCTTT; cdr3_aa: CASSLEGRATEAFF
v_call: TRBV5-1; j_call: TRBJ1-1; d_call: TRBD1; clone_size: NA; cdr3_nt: TGCGCCAGCAGCTTCAGACAGGGAGGGAACACTGAAGCTTTCTTT; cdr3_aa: CASSFRQGGNTEAFF
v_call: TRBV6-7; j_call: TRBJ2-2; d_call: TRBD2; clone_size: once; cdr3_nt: TGTGCCAGCACCCACGGAGCGGGACCGACCTCCCACACCGGGGAGCTGTTTTTT; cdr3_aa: CASTHGAGPTSHTGELFF
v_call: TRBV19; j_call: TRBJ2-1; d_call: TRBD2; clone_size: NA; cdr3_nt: TGTGCCAGTAGGGCGGGGGGTTTGCGTGAGCAGTTCTTC; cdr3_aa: CASRAGGLREQFF
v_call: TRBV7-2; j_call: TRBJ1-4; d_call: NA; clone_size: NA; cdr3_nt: TGTGCCAGCAGCCTAAGGACTACAACTAATGAAAAACTGTTTTTT; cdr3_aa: CASSLRTTTNEKLFF
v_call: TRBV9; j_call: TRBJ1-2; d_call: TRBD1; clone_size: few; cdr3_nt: TGTGCCAGCAGCGTAAACCCGACAGGGGAATATGGCTACACCTTC; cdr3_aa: CASSVNPTGEYGYTF
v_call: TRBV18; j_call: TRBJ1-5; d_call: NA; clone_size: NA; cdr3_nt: TGTGCCAGCTCGCAAACAGGTAATCAGCCCCAGCATTTT; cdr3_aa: CASSQTGNQPQHF
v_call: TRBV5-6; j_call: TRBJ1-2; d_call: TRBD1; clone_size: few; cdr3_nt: TGTGCCAGCAGCTTGGACCAGGGGGCGCGAGGCTACACCTTC; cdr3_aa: CASSLDQGARGYTF
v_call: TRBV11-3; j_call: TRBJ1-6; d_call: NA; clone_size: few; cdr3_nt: TGTGCCAGCAGCTTAAACGGGAGATCACCCCTCCACTTT; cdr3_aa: CASSLNGRSPLHF
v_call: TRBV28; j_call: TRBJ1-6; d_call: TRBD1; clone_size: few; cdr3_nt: TGTGCCAGCAGTCCAATTTTGCTCGGCCAGGGGGCTCGGTCACCCCTCCACTTT; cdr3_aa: CASSPILLGQGARSPLHF
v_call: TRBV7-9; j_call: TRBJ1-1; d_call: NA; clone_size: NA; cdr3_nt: TGTGCCAGCAGCCGAACCAAGCCCGGGGACACTGAAGCTTTCTTT; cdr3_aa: CASSRTKPGDTEAFF
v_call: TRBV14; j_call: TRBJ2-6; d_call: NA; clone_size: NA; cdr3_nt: TGTGCCAGCAGCCCCCTACAGGGAATGCAGACGGGGGCCAACGTCCTGACTTTC; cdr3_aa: CASSPLQGMQTGANVLTF
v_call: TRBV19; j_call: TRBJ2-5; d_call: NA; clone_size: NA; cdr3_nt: TGTGCCAGTAGTATAGGAGGCAGGGGTACGGAGACCCAGTACTTC; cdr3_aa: CASSIGGRGTETQYF
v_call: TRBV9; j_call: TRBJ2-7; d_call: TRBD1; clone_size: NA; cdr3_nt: TGTGCCAGCAGCGTGGGACAGCATTCTTACGAGCAGTACTTC; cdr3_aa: CASSVGQHSYEQYF
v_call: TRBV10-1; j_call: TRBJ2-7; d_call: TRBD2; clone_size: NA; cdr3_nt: TGCGCCAGTCCCTCCGGCGGGGGGCCCTCCTACGAGCAGTACTTC; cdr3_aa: CASPSGGGPSYEQYF
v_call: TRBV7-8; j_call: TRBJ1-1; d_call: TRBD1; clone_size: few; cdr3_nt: TGTGCCAGCAGCTCACAGGGGATGAACACTGAAGCTTTCTTT; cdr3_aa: CASSSQGMNTEAFF
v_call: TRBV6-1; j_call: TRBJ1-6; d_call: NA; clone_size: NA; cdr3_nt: TGTGCCAGCAGTGAAGAACTAGGGAGCTCCTATAATTCACCCCTCCACTTT; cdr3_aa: CASSEELGSSYNSPLHF
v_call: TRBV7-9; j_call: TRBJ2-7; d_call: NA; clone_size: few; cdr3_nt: TGTGCCAGCAGCTTCTACAGGGCTGAAAACTTCGAGCAGTACTTC; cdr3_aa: CASSFYRAENFEQYF
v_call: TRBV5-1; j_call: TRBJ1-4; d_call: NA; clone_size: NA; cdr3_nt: TGCGCCAGCAGCTTGGCCCGGGCTAATGAAAAACTGTTTTTT; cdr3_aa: CASSLARANEKLFF
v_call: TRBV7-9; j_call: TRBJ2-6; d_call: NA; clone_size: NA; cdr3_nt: TGTGCCAGCAGCTCGAGTGGGGCCAACGTCCTGACTTTC; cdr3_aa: CASSSSGANVLTF
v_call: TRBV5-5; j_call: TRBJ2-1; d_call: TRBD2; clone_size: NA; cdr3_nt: TGTGCCAGCAGCTTGTGGGATAGCGGGACCCTTGAGCAGTTCTTC; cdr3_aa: CASSLWDSGTLEQFF
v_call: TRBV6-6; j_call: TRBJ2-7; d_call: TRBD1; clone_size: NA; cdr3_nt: TGTGCCAGCAGTTTGCGACCGGGACAGGGGTCCTACGAGCAGTACTTC; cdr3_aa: CASSLRPGQGSYEQYF
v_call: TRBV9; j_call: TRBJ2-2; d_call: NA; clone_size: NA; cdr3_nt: TGTGCCAGCAGCGTAGGGGCGGCAGGGTACACCGGGGAGCTGTTTTTT; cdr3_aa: CASSVGAAGYTGELFF
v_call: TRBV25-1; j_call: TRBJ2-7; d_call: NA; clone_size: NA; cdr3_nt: TGTGCCAGCAGTGAATGGCCAGGGAACGAGCAGTACTTC; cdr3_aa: CASSEWPGNEQYF
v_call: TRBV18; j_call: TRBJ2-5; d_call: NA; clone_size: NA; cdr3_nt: TGTGCCAGCTCATGGGCTGGGGAGACCCAGTACTTC; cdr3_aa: CASSWAGETQYF
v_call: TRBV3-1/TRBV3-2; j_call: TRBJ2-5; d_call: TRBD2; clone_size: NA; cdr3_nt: TGTGCCAGCAGTCGGGGGGGACAAGAGACCCAGTACTTC; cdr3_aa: CASSRGGQETQYF
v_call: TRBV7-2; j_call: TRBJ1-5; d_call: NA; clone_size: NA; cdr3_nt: TGTGCCAGCAGCCCCTGGGAGAGCAATCAGCCCCAGCATTTT; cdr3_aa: CASSPWESNQPQHF
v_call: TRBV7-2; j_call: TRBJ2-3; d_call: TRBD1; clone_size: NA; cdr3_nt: TGTGCCAGCAGCCAACAGGGGATGGGGATGGATACGCAGTATTTT; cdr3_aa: CASSQQGMGMDTQYF